The 12 T cell receptor beta chains in this list originate from one sample, sequenced in a study of graft-versus-host responses after intestinal transplantation. Produced via immunoSEQ multiplex PCR; TCRdb's table is partial and in-frame only. Of some 55,000 clones in the sample, 75% to 95% are singletons; the top ten hold roughly 6%. Material: PBMCs, obtained nearly 670 days after intestinal transplant. These receptors were taken from a human patient who received an intestinal transplant, so some T cells may come from the graft donor.

This sequence joins TRBV6-1 and TRBJ2-5; D may correspond to TRBD1 or TRBD2 (5 bases each). The V end lost 4 bases, the J end lost 2 bases, and 11 bases lay between the germline ends. The CDR3 is 14 residues long. CDR1 and CDR2 from the germline V gene are MNHNS and SASEGT. CDR3 protein: CASSVLWGQETQYF. DNA of the CDR3: TGTGCCAGCAGTGTGCTCTGGGGGCAAGAGACCCAGTACTTC.

The rearrangement links TRBV2 to TRBJ2-7, with a tentative D call TRBD1 (6 bases). V was cut by 6 bases and J by 1 base, with 16 bases left in between. The CDR3 spans 15 residues. Germline V CDR1 and CDR2: SNHLY, FYNNEI. The CDR3: CASRGRDTASYEQYF. The CDR3 bases are TGTGCCAGCAGGGGCCGGGACACCGCGTCCTACGAGCAGTACTTC.

J is TRBJ1-5 and V is TRBV5-8; the D is unclear. The CDR3 extends over 11 amino acids. Trimming removed 2 bases at V and 4 bases at J, with 1 base between. Germline V gives CDR1 SGHTS, CDR2 YDEGEE. CDR3 sequence: CASSLNQPQHF. The CDR3 DNA is TGTGCCAGCAGCTTAAATCAGCCCCAGCATTTT.

The rearrangement uses TRBV4-1 and TRBJ1-1; tentative D call: TRBD1 (6 bases). CDR1 MGHRA and CDR2 YSYEKL come from the germline V gene. V was shortened by 0 bases and J by 4 bases, with 6 bases between the two germline ends. This CDR3 has 13 residues. The CDR3 nucleotides read TGCGCCAGCAGCCAAGACAGGGGCACTGAAGCTTTCTTT. Translating gives CASSQDRGTEAFF.

J is TRBJ1-1 and V is TRBV7-6, with D unclear. Trimming cost V 1 base and J 8 bases, with 14 bases left between them. The CDR3 has 14 amino acids. From germline, CDR1 is SGHVS and CDR2 FNYEAQ. The CDR3 region is CASSLGRGNAEAFF. The CDR3 DNA sequence: TGTGCCAGCAGCTTAGGACGCGGCAATGCCGAAGCTTTCTTT.

V and J are TRBV6-1 and TRBJ2-7; tentatively, D is TRBD1 or TRBD2 (5 bases each). V was trimmed by 11 bases and J by 5 bases, leaving 22 bases between them. Looked up from germline, CDR1 is MNHNS and CDR2 is SASEGT. This CDR3 is built from 14 residues. CDR3 amino acids: CAGNPGTLSHEQYF. The CDR3, as DNA: TGTGCCGGGAACCCCGGGACCCTGAGCCACGAGCAGTACTTC.

The V call is TRBV27, the J call TRBJ2-7, with TRBD1 matching over 7 bases. Germline-derived CDR1 and CDR2 are MNHEY and SMNVEV (reference sequence). This CDR3 is built from 11 residues. Trimming took 8 bases from V and 3 from J; bases not matched to a gene: 1. The CDR3 nucleotides are TGTGCCAGCTGGGACAGCTACGAGCAGTACTTC. Translating it yields CASWDSYEQYF.

The chain joins TRBV5-4 to TRBJ2-2, with TRBD2 identical over 7 bases. The CDR3 is 17 amino acids. J was trimmed by 0 bases and V by 4 bases; bases with no gene match: 9. In germline, CDR1 is SGHNT, CDR2 YYREEE (reference sequence). The CDR3: CASSRIGGGSNTGELFF. The CDR3 DNA reads as TGTGCCAGCAGCCGTATAGGCGGGGGATCGAACACCGGGGAGCTGTTTTTT.

V and J are TRBV5-6 and TRBJ2-1; D remains unclear. The V end was cut by 2 bases, the J end by 8 bases, with 14 bases between. Looked up from germline, CDR1 is SGHDT and CDR2 is YYEEEE. This CDR3 has 14 residues. The CDR3 loop is CASSFFREMDEQFF. CDR3 nucleotide sequence: TGTGCCAGCAGCTTTTTCCGAGAAATGGATGAGCAGTTCTTC. Complete variable domain (other parts from reference TRBV5-6 and TRBJ2-1): DAGVTQSPTHLIKTRGQQVTLRCSPKSGHDTVSWYQQALGQGPQFIFQYYEEEERQRGNFPDRFSGHQFPNYSSELNVNALLLGDSALYLCASSFFREMDEQFFGPGTRLTVL.

V and J are TRBV5-6 and TRBJ2-3; TRBD1 or TRBD2 may be the D gene (6 bases each). The V end was cut by 7 bases, the J end by 3 bases, with 18 bases between. The CDR3 spans 15 residues. Germline CDR1 and CDR2: SGHDT and YYEEEE. CDR3: CASLRAIGGTDTQYF. The CDR3 DNA follows: TGTGCCAGCCTGAGGGCCATAGGGGGGACAGATACGCAGTATTTT.

The chain joins TRBV19 to TRBJ1-2, with a tentative D call TRBD1 (5 bases). The V gene's germline CDR1 is LNHDA and CDR2 SQIVND (reference sequence). There are 13 residues in the CDR3. Between the trimmed V and J ends, which lost 10 bases and 7 bases, there was a span of 19 bases. CDR3 residues: CATTPGKRRGYTF. In DNA, the CDR3 is TGTGCCACCACCCCAGGGAAGAGGCGTGGCTACACCTTC.

The gene calls are TRBV30 and TRBJ1-2; D not certain. The CDR3 is 13 residues long. V was trimmed by 5 bases and J by 1 base, leaving 11 bases between them. Germline-derived CDR1 and CDR2 are GTSNPN and SVGIG (reference sequence). CDR3 in amino acids: CAWLGGGNYGYTF. The CDR3 coding sequence is TGTGCCTGGTTGGGAGGCGGTAACTATGGCTACACCTTC.